This section outlines one T cell receptor beta chain sequence together with its context. The sample's treatment: randomized to nivolumab then ipilimumab (arm A) or the reverse (arm B). DNA-damaging chemotherapy had not been given to any patient beforehand. From thawed PBMCs, live CD3+CD8+ cells negative for CD19 and CD56 were sorted. This CDR3 region has 15 residues. Germline V CDR1 and CDR2: SEHNR, FQNEAQ (reference sequence). V was trimmed by 1 base and J by 5 bases, leaving 12 bases between them. The sample belongs to a study of sequential checkpoint blockade in melanoma. Study information: Arm A got nivolumab then ipilimumab; arm B the reverse, 1:1. After both sequences, patients received maintenance nivolumab.

Some clones are missing from TCRdb's copy, which holds only in-frame ones; the method was immunoSEQ multiplex PCR. The data show roughly 29,000 clones, 83% seen once. Sequenced here: CD8+ T cells sorted from blood (inferred from file names), sampled from a patient given nivolumab and ipilimumab in sequence. The chain recombines TRBV7-9 with TRBJ2-1; a possible D gene is TRBD1 (5 bases). The source is a human donor with melanoma. Written as DNA, the CDR3 is TGTGCCAGCAGCTTAGATTTGGTCAGGGACAATGAGCAGTTCTTC. Its protein is CASSLDLVRDNEQFF.